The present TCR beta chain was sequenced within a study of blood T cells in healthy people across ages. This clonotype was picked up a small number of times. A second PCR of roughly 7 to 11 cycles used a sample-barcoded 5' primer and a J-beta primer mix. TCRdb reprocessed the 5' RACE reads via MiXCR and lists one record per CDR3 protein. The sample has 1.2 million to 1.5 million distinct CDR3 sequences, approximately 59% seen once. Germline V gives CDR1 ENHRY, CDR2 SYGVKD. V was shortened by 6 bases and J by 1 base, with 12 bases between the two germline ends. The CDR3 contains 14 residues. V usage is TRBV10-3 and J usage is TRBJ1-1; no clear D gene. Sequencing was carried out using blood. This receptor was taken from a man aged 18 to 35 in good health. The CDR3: CAISGSTENTEAFF. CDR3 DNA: TGTGCCATCAGCGGGTCCACGGAGAACACTGAAGCTTTCTTT.